This T cell receptor beta chain was found in a study of blood T cells in healthy people across ages. Study outcomes and limitations: Per-million-T-cell TCR beta diversity fell roughly linearly with age.

The second PCR ran roughly 7 to 11 cycles with a sample-barcoded 5' primer and J-beta primers. Each single sample gave us at least 2.5 million CDR3-containing paired-end reads. TCRdb recomputed calls from the 5' RACE reads with MiXCR, one row per CDR3 protein. The sample lists about 650,000 distinct CDR3 sequences; roughly 32% were seen once. Healthy Caucasian individuals from Russia aged about 6 to 90 were enrolled as donors. There were at least 5 micrograms of total RNA extracted from every sample. CDR1 SGHTA and CDR2 FQGNSA come from the germline V gene. Trimming shortened V by 1 base and J by 6 bases, and 12 bases separated the two germline ends. CDR3 size: 14 residues. This clonotype was recorded at least ten times. Its target is unknown.

The source of this sequence is a woman older than 75 in good health. The specimen was blood. The rearrangement joins TRBV7-2 to TRBJ1-2; D remains ambiguous. The CDR3 protein is CASSLEGGGDGYTF. In nucleotides, the CDR3 is TGTGCCAGCAGCTTAGAAGGTGGAGGTGATGGCTACACCTTC.